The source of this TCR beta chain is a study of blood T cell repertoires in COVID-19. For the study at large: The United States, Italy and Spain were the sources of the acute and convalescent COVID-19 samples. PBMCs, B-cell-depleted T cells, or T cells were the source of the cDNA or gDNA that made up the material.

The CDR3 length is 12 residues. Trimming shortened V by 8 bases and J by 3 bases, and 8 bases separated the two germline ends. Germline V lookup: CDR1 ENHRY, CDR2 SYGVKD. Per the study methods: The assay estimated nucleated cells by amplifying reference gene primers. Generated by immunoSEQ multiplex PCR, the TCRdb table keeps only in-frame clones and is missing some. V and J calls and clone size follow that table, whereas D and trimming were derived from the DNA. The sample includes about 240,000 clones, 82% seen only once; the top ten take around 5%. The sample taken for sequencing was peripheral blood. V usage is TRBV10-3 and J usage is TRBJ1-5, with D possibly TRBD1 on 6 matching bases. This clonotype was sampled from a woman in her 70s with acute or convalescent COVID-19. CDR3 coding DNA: TGTGCCATCGGACAGCCCAATCAGCCCCAGCATTTT. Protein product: CAIGQPNQPQHF.